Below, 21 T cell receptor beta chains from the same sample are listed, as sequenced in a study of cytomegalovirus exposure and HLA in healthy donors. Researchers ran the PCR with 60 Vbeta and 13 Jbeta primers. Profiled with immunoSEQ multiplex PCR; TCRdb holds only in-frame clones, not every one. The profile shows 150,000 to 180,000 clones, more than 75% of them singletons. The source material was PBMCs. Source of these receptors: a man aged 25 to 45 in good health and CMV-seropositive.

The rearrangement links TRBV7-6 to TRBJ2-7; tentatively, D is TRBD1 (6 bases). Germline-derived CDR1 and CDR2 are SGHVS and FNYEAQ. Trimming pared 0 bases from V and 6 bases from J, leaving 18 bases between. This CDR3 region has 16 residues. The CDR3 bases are TGTGCCAGCAGCTTAGCTGGGACAAAACAAGTTAGCGAGCAGTACTTC. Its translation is CASSLAGTKQVSEQYF.

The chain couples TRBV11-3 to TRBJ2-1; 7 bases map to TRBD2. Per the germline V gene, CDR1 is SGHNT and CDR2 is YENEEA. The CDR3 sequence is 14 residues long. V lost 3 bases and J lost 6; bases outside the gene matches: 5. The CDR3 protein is CASSLTSLSNEQFF. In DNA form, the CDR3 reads TGTGCCAGCAGCTTGACTAGCCTCTCCAATGAGCAGTTCTTC.

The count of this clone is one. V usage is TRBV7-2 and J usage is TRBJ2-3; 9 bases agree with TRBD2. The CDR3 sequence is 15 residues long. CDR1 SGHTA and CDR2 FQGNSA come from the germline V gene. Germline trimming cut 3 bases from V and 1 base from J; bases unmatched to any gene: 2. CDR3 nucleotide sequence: TGTGCCAGCAGCTTCGCTAGCGGGGGCACAGATACGCAGTATTTT. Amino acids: CASSFASGGTDTQYF. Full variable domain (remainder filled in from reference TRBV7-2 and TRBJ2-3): GAGVSQSPSNKVTEKGKDVELRCDPISGHTALYWYRQSLGQGLEFLIYFQGNSAPDKSGLPSDRFSAERTGGSVSTLTIQRTQQEDSAVYLCASSFASGGTDTQYFGPGTRLTVL.

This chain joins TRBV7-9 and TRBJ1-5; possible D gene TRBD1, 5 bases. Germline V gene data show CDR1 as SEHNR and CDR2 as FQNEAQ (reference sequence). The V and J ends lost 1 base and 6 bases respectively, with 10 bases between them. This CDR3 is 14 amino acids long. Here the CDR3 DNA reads TGTGCCAGCAGCTTAGAGGGGATCCTTCAGCCCCAGCATTTT. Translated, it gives CASSLEGILQPQHF.

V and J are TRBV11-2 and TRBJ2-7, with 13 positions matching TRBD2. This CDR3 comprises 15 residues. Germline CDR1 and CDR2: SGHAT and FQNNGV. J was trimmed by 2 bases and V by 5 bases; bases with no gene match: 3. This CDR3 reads CASSLGTSGTYEQYF. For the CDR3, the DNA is TGTGCCAGCAGCCTTGGGACTAGCGGGACCTACGAGCAGTACTTC.

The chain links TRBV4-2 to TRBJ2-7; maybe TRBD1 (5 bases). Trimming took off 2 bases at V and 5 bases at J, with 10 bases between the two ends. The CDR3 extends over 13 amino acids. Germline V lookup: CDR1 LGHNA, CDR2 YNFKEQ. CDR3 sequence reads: CASSQFRTNEQYF. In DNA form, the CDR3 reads TGTGCCAGCAGCCAATTCAGGACAAACGAGCAGTACTTC.

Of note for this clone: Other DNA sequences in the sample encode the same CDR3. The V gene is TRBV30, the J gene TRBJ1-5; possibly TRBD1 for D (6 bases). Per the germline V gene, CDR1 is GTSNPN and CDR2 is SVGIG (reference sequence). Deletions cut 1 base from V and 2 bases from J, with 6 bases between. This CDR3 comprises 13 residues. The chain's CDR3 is CAWSGQGNQPQHF. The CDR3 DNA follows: TGTGCCTGGAGTGGACAGGGCAATCAGCCCCAGCATTTT.

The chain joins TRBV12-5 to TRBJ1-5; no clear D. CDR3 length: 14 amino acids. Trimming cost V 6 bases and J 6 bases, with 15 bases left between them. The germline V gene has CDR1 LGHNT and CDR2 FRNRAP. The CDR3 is CASGSVAEFQPQHF. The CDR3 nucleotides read TGTGCTAGTGGATCGGTAGCAGAGTTTCAGCCCCAGCATTTT.

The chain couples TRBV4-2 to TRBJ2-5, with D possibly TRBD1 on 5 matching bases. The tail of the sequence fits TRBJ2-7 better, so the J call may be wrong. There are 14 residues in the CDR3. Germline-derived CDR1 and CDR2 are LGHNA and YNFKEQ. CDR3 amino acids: CASSPYQGSYEQYF. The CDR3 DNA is TGTGCCAGCAGCCCGTACCAGGGCTCCTACGAGCAGTACTTC.

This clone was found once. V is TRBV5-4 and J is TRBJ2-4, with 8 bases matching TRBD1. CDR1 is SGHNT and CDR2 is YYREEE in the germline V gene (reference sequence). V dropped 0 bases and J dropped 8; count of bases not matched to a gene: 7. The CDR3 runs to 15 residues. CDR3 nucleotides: TGTGCCAGCAGCTTGGCAGGGGGCCTCGGGGACATTCAGTACTTC. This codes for CASSLAGGLGDIQYF. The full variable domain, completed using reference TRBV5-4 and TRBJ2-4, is ETGVTQSPTHLIKTRGQQVTLRCSSQSGHNTVSWYQQALGQGPQFIFQYYREEENGRGNFPPRFSGLQFPNYSSELNVNALELDDSALYLCASSLAGGLGDIQYFGAGTRLSVL.

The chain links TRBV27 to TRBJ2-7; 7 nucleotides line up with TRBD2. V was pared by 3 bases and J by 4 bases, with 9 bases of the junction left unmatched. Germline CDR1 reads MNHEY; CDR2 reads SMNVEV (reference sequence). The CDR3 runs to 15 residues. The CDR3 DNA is TGTGCCAGCAGTTTCAGGGACGGGAGGAAGTACGAGCAGTACTTC. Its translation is CASSFRDGRKYEQYF.

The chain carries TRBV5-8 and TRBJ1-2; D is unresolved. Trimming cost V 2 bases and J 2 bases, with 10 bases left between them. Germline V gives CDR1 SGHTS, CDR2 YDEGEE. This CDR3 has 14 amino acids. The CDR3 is CASSFRLENYGYTF. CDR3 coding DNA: TGTGCCAGCAGCTTCAGACTAGAGAACTATGGCTACACCTTC.

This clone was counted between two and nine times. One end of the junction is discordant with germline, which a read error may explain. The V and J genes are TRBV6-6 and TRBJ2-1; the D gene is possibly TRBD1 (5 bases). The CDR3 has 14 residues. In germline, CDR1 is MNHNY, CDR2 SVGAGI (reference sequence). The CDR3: CASSSGPSDNEQFF. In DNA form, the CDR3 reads TGTGCCAGCAGTTCAGGGCCCTCCGACAATGAGCAGTTCTTC.

This CDR3 is CASTLSGNTGELFF. In nucleotides, the CDR3 is TGTGCCAGCACTCTTAGCGGGAACACCGGGGAGCTGTTTTTT. The rearrangement links TRBV6-6 to TRBJ2-2, with a weak D call TRBD2 (6 bases). Germline CDR1 reads MNHNY; CDR2 reads SVGAGI (reference sequence). This CDR3 region has 14 residues. V shed 7 bases and J shed 1 base, with 10 bases lying between them.

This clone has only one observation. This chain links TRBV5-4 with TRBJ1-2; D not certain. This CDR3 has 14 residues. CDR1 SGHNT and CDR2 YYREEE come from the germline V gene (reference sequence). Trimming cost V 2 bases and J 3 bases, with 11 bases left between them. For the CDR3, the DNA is TGTGCCAGCAGCTTTGGGAGGGAGGACTATGGCTACACCTTC. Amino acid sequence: CASSFGREDYGYTF.

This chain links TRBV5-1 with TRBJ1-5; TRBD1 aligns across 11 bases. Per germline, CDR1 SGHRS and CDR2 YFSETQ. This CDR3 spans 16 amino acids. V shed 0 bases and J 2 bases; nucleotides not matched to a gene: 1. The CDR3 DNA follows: TGCGCCAGCAGCTTGGGGACAGGGGGCGGCAATCAGCCCCAGCATTTT. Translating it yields CASSLGTGGGNQPQHF. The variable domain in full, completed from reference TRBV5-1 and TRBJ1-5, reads KAGVTQTPRYLIKTRGQQVTLSCSPISGHRSVSWYQQTPGQGLQFLFEYFSETQRNKGNFPGRFSGRQFSNSRSEMNVSTLELGDSALYLCASSLGTGGGNQPQHFGDGTRLSIL.

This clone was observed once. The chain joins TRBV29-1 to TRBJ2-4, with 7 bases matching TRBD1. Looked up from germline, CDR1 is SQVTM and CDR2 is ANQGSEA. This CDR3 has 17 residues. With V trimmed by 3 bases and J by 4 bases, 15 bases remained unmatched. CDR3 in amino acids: CSVDASELTGLKNIQYF. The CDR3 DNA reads TGCAGCGTTGATGCCTCCGAACTGACAGGGCTGAAAAACATTCAGTACTTC.

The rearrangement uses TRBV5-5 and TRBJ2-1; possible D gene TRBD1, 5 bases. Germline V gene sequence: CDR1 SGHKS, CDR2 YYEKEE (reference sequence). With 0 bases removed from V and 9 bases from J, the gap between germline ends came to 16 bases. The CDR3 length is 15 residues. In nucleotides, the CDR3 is TGTGCCAGCAGCTTGGCCGGATTCGCAGGGCCTGAGCAGTTCTTC. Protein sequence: CASSLAGFAGPEQFF.

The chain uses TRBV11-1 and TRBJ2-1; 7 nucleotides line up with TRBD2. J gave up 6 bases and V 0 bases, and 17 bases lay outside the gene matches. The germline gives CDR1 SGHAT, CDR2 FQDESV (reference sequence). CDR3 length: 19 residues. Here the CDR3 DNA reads TGTGCCAGCAGCTTAGCGCGGACTAGTACGGGATGGGTGGGCAATGAGCAGTTCTTC. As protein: CASSLARTSTGWVGNEQFF.

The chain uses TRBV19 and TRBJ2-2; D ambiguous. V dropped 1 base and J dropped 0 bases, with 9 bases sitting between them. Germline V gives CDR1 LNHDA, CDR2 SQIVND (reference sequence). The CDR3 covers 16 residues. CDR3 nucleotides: TGTGCCAGTAGTATAGTTAGCCTGACGAACACCGGGGAGCTGTTTTTT. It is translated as CASSIVSLTNTGELFF.

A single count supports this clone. This CDR3 reads CASSSTQGSSGNTIYF. In DNA, the CDR3 is TGTGCCAGCAGCTCGACACAGGGGAGCTCTGGAAACACCATATATTTT. This chain uses TRBV5-6 with TRBJ1-3; TRBD1 matches 7 bases. The CDR3 is made up of 16 amino acids. Trimming at V came to 3 bases and at J to 0 bases, leaving 6 bases not matched to a gene. Per germline, CDR1 SGHDT and CDR2 YYEEEE. The variable domain in full, completed from reference TRBV5-6 and TRBJ1-3, reads DAGVTQSPTHLIKTRGQQVTLRCSPKSGHDTVSWYQQALGQGPQFIFQYYEEEERQRGNFPDRFSGHQFPNYSSELNVNALLLGDSALYLCASSSTQGSSGNTIYFGEGSWLTVV.